One TCR beta chain is described in this entry. The data belong to a study of blood T cell repertoires in COVID-19. Study context: Some COVID-19 samples were acute and others convalescent; all came from the United States, Italy and Spain. Sources were T cells, B-cell-depleted T cells, or PBMCs; the material itself was cDNA or gDNA.

As handled by the study authors: Estimates of nucleated cell counts were drawn from the amplification of reference gene primers. Assay used: immunoSEQ multiplex PCR; TCRdb lists only in-frame clones, some missing. The DNA was the basis for D and trimming; V, J and clone size are from that table. The table includes 200,000 to 250,000 clones, 75% to 90% detected once. Germline V gene sequence: CDR1 ENHRY, CDR2 SYGVKD. V trimming: 7 bases; J trimming: 13 bases; junction bases outside the gene matches: 9. The CDR3 contains 11 residues. Followed over time, Seattle patients had been enrolled while infection was active.

The sequence derives from a woman in her seventies with COVID-19, enrolled during active disease. The sample was peripheral blood. The V and J genes are TRBV10-3 and TRBJ1-2; 7 bases agree with TRBD1. For the CDR3, the DNA is TGTGCCATCAAGACGGGACAGAAAGTCACCTTC. Encoded protein: CAIKTGQKVTF.